Listed below are T cell receptor beta chains from one sample, sequenced in a study of blood T cell repertoires in COVID-19. Measured with immunoSEQ multiplex PCR; TCRdb has only the in-frame clones, and not every one. The table lists some 300,000 clones, 86% of them singletons, with around 13% in the top ten. Specimen: peripheral blood. The receptors derive from a woman aged 70 to 79 with COVID-19, enrolled during active disease. Each CDR3 is given without its conserved first and last residue.

v_call: TRBV6-5
j_call: TRBJ2-7
cdr3_aa: ASSSDPSGQGQQY

v_call: TRBV4-1
j_call: TRBJ2-7
cdr3_aa: ASSQPQTGDEQY

v_call: TRBV2
j_call: TRBJ1-6
cdr3_aa: ASSSWTGERSPLH

v_call: TRBV6-1
j_call: TRBJ1-2
cdr3_aa: ASSDQGARGYT

v_call: TRBV19
j_call: TRBJ1-5
cdr3_aa: ASSIKLYSNQPQH

v_call: TRBV5-4
j_call: TRBJ2-5
cdr3_aa: ASSPDSRQETQY

v_call: TRBV20-1
j_call: TRBJ2-4
cdr3_aa: SASPGLAKVLAKNIQY

v_call: TRBV20-1
j_call: TRBJ2-5
cdr3_aa: SASSRAGQETQY

v_call: TRBV20-1
j_call: TRBJ2-5
cdr3_aa: SASRGELKETQY

v_call: TRBV14
j_call: TRBJ1-5
cdr3_aa: ASSQDLVQNQPQH

v_call: TRBV27
j_call: TRBJ1-1
cdr3_aa: ASSFHRGRDTEAF

v_call: TRBV11-2
j_call: TRBJ2-7
cdr3_aa: ASSFTGAGTYEQY

v_call: TRBV19
j_call: TRBJ1-5
cdr3_aa: ASTTLWGGSSNQPQH

v_call: TRBV5-1
j_call: TRBJ2-5
cdr3_aa: ASSQGQGAFLPKTQY

v_call: TRBV28
j_call: TRBJ1-2
cdr3_aa: ASSLGSLGGYGYT

v_call: TRBV28
j_call: TRBJ2-7
cdr3_aa: ASSSRQGAGEQY

v_call: TRBV10-3
j_call: TRBJ2-7
cdr3_aa: AISASIYEQY

v_call: TRBV2
j_call: TRBJ2-2
cdr3_aa: ASWRLPDPSLF

v_call: TRBV5-1
j_call: TRBJ2-2
cdr3_aa: ATSLYLTGELF

v_call: TRBV12-3/TRBV12-4
j_call: TRBJ2-7
cdr3_aa: ASSSGPRREQY

v_call: TRBV5-5
j_call: TRBJ2-1
cdr3_aa: ASSLTVEQF

v_call: TRBV5-1
j_call: TRBJ2-6
cdr3_aa: ASSLTNAGANVLT

v_call: TRBV7-2
j_call: TRBJ2-1
cdr3_aa: ASSPPGGSRSKGEQF

v_call: TRBV27
j_call: TRBJ2-7
cdr3_aa: AFHGEAYEQY

v_call: TRBV19
j_call: TRBJ2-7
cdr3_aa: ASSMAGQGAYEQY

v_call: TRBV2
j_call: TRBJ1-3
cdr3_aa: ASSEADRISGNTIY

v_call: TRBV9
j_call: TRBJ2-2
cdr3_aa: ASSEKTGKNTGELF

v_call: TRBV27
j_call: TRBJ1-5
cdr3_aa: ASSPLGGEWLQPQH

v_call: TRBV5-1
j_call: TRBJ2-2
cdr3_aa: ASSLDPAGGGGELF

v_call: TRBV6-5
j_call: TRBJ2-5
cdr3_aa: ASSYSDRGETQY

v_call: TRBV30
j_call: TRBJ1-1
cdr3_aa: AWSPPGGHSAF

v_call: TRBV5-8
j_call: TRBJ1-2
cdr3_aa: ASSQGGGYT

v_call: TRBV7-2
j_call: TRBJ1-2
cdr3_aa: ASSLREGYGYT

v_call: TRBV29-1
j_call: TRBJ2-3
cdr3_aa: SVGGRQGSSTDTQY

v_call: TRBV4-1
j_call: TRBJ1-5
cdr3_aa: ASSQNEQGHQPQH

v_call: TRBV30
j_call: TRBJ2-5
cdr3_aa: AWTLGAGYPSRETQY

v_call: TRBV7-8
j_call: TRBJ2-3
cdr3_aa: ASSFGTSPTDTQY

v_call: TRBV2
j_call: TRBJ1-2
cdr3_aa: ASSEVKGSLYGYT

v_call: TRBV3-1/TRBV3-2
j_call: TRBJ1-3
cdr3_aa: ASSLSVDFSGNTIY

v_call: TRBV24-1
j_call: TRBJ1-1
cdr3_aa: ATSVGTGYATEAF

v_call: TRBV7-2
j_call: TRBJ2-5
cdr3_aa: ASSLGLPGETQY

v_call: TRBV10-3
j_call: TRBJ2-5
cdr3_aa: ATMGQGLETQY

v_call: TRBV6-5
j_call: TRBJ1-1
cdr3_aa: ASSQTGHLNTEAF

v_call: TRBV11-2
j_call: TRBJ1-4
cdr3_aa: ASSGTAATNEKLF

v_call: TRBV5-1
j_call: TRBJ2-1
cdr3_aa: ASSLLQGADEQF

v_call: TRBV7-6
j_call: TRBJ2-2
cdr3_aa: ASSSRGANVGELF

v_call: TRBV2
j_call: TRBJ2-3
cdr3_aa: ASTVYTDTQY

v_call: TRBV7-2
j_call: TRBJ1-3
cdr3_aa: ASSFDTGNTIY